This T cell receptor (beta chain) appears in the sequencing data of a study of early T cells in non-severe SARS-CoV-2 infection. Study results and limitations: Anti-spike CD8 responses were favored in VDJdb matching, and private and CD4 specificities were missed.

Per the germline V gene, CDR1 is SGHTA and CDR2 is FQGNSA. Trimming took 5 bases from V and 2 from J; bases not matched to a gene: 27. The CDR3 consists of 22 residues. TCRdb ran MiXCR on the 5' RACE reads and lists one entry per CDR3 protein. This sample has about 46,000 distinct CDR3 sequences, with more than 4.5% found just once. There are a few counts of this clonotype. Its antigen is as yet unknown. The TCR was taken from an adult who was a healthcare worker with PCR-confirmed SARS-CoV-2 infection or an uninfected control (not recorded which). This chain links TRBV7-2 with TRBJ2-3; 8 bases align to TRBD2. Sample: whole blood, taken at baseline. As DNA, the CDR3 is TGTGCCAGCAGCGAAAAATTACCGGGACTAGTGTCAGGGTGGGAGCCCACAGATACGCAGTATTTT. It is translated as CASSEKLPGLVSGWEPTDTQYF.